This entry lists 10 T cell receptor beta chains sequenced from one sample in a study of cytomegalovirus exposure and HLA in healthy donors. A multiplex PCR was run with 60 Vbeta primers and 13 Jbeta primers. TCRdb's copy holds only in-frame clones and misses some; the assay was immunoSEQ multiplex PCR. The sample includes approximately 89,000 clones, about 80% of them seen just once. What was sequenced was PBMCs. The receptors were sampled from a male donor in good health and CMV-seronegative.

The chain is built from TRBV18 and TRBJ2-5, with 8 bases matching TRBD1. V was clipped by 3 bases and J by 7 bases; unmatched bases: 16. Looked up from germline, CDR1 is KGHSH and CDR2 is LQKENI. The CDR3 consists of 17 residues. The CDR3 region is CASSPEGTGNWLRTQYF. The CDR3 DNA reads TGTGCCAGCTCACCTGAAGGGACAGGAAATTGGCTTAGGACCCAGTACTTC.

The chain employs TRBV10-3 and TRBJ1-4; 9 bases are a match to TRBD1. V gave up 10 bases and J gave up 1 base; unmatched junction bases: 19. This CDR3 contains 19 residues. CDR1 and CDR2 from the germline V gene are ENHRY and SYGVKD. CDR3 sequence (DNA): TGTGCCACCAGGGCCGGGACAGGGTCCCTACCCGAAACTAATGAAAAACTGTTTTTT. Its translation: CATRAGTGSLPETNEKLFF.

This chain uses TRBV29-1 with TRBJ1-1; TRBD1 matches 9 bases. CDR1 and CDR2 from the germline V gene are SQVTM and ANQGSEA. The CDR3 loop spans 14 amino acids. V shed 7 bases, J shed 1 base, and the junction held 7 bases outside the gene matches. CDR3 nucleotides: TGCAGCGCAAAAGAACAGGGGGCGAACACTGAAGCTTTCTTT. This encodes CSAKEQGANTEAFF.

The chain uses TRBV7-2 and TRBJ2-6; D is unresolved. Deletions cut 1 base from V and 0 bases from J, with 10 bases between. Germline-derived CDR1 and CDR2 are SGHTA and FQGNSA. This CDR3 has 17 residues. Here the CDR3 reads CASSLVARLSGANVLTF. CDR3 sequence (DNA): TGTGCCAGCAGCTTAGTGGCCCGACTCTCTGGGGCCAACGTCCTGACTTTC.

The chain is built from TRBV27 and TRBJ2-3; 7 nucleotides agree with TRBD2. CDR1 MNHEY and CDR2 SMNVEV come from the germline V gene (reference sequence). Trimming at V came to 4 bases and at J to 4 bases, leaving 14 bases not matched to a gene. The CDR3 consists of 17 residues. The CDR3 protein is CASSYRGLGQNPDTQYF. In nucleotides, the CDR3 is TGTGCCAGCAGTTACCGCGGACTAGGTCAGAACCCAGATACGCAGTATTTT.

The rearrangement links TRBV14 to TRBJ1-2; D is uncertain. The germline V and J ends were trimmed by 4 bases and 6 bases, with 9 bases remaining between them. The CDR3 sequence is 12 residues long. CDR1 is SGHDN, CDR2 FVKESK, per germline. CDR3 DNA sequence: TGTGCCAGCAGCCCCCTATTCGATGGCTACACCTTC. Residues: CASSPLFDGYTF.

This chain uses TRBV4-3 with TRBJ2-3, with 11 bases lining up with TRBD2. Trimming at V came to 4 bases and at J to 0 bases, leaving 0 bases not matched to a gene. Per the germline V gene, CDR1 is LGHNA and CDR2 is YSLEER. The CDR3 extends over 15 amino acids. In nucleotides, the CDR3 is TGCGCCAGCAGCCCTAGCGGGGGGAGCACAGATACGCAGTATTTT. Protein sequence: CASSPSGGSTDTQYF.

The gene calls are TRBV4-3 and TRBJ2-7; D might be TRBD1 (6 bases). Germline values: CDR1 LGHNA, CDR2 YSLEER. This CDR3 region has 15 residues. V lost 0 bases, J lost 5 bases, and 14 bases lay in between. The CDR3 here is CASSQDLYRVNEQYF. CDR3 DNA sequence: TGCGCCAGCAGCCAAGATCTCTACAGGGTGAACGAGCAGTACTTC.

This clone was counted a few times. V is TRBV7-9 and J is TRBJ1-5, with 7 bases matching TRBD1. V was clipped by 1 base and J by 8 bases; unmatched bases: 5. CDR3 length: 14 amino acids. The germline gives CDR1 SEHNR, CDR2 FQNEAQ (reference sequence). The CDR3 region has the DNA TGTGCCAGCAGCTTAGTTGAGGGGGCGGAGCCCCAGCATTTT. As protein: CASSLVEGAEPQHF.

The chain has TRBV10-3 and TRBJ1-2; 9 bases match TRBD1. The V and J ends lost 11 bases and 8 bases, in that order; junction bases with no gene match: 9. Germline V gene sequence: CDR1 ENHRY, CDR2 SYGVKD. This CDR3 has 12 amino acids. CDR3 nucleotide sequence: TGTGCCGCCCGTGACAGGGGGGACGGCTACACCTTC. It is translated as CAARDRGDGYTF.